Here is one T cell receptor beta chain with its context. This clone's antigen is unknown. No base qualities exist here, and no much larger clone lies one base off it. One collaborating source in Seattle enrolled patients while the patients were actively infected and followed the patients over time throughout the course of disease. Whole blood was collected in K2EDTA tubes by collaborating institutions according to the institutions' own protocols. For TCRbeta analysis, collaborators shipped samples as frozen whole blood, isolated PBMCs, or DNA extracted from either of those sample types. These data originate in a study of blood T cell repertoires in COVID-19 (dated by TCRdb to 2018 to 2020). Context from the whole study: The collaborator samples originated in the United States, Italy and Spain and spanned the acute and convalescent phases of COVID-19. The prospective study material was composed of cDNA or gDNA derived from T cells, B-cell-depleted T cells, or PBMCs. The dataset comprised deeply sampled blood TCRbeta repertoires from subjects exposed to, actively infected with, or recovered from COVID-19. The repertoires were released in a freely available public database intended as a resource for research on the immune response to SARS-CoV-2. The samples were drawn from the first 160 participants of the ongoing ImmuneRACE study and from 1,254 subjects provided by 6 global collaborators. Nearly every sample came with metadata listing a de-identified subject ID, COVID-19 status, age in years and sex. HLA class I and class II types, where available, came from metadata supplied by the sample provider rather than from assay-based typing.

What the authors observed across the whole study: Clinical and demographic metadata were provided uncurated, with the amount varying by source and participant.

TCRbeta CDR3 regions were amplified from genomic DNA using the immunoSEQ Assay, a bias-controlled multiplex PCR. The original methods were these. Within the assay, amplification of reference gene primers was used to estimate how many nucleated cells each sample contained. To quantify the absolute abundance of each unique TCRbeta CDR3 rearrangement, sequence reads were collapsed and filtered. For each sample, productive Simpson clonality was calculated as the square root of Simpson's diversity index over productive rearrangements. TCRdb limited this immuneACCESS table to in-frame rearrangements with V and J called. A share of clones is missing; checked studies link under half to unresolved V genes, and the rest is unexplained. For V, J and clone size, that table is used; D and trimming come from the DNA. Within this sample are about half a million clones, with 85% to 90% of them counted one time only. Clones ranked in the top ten supply about 0.91% of the sample.

The CDR3 covers 14 residues, taking in both the cysteine and the phenylalanine. Just the 42-base CDR3 DNA is kept, in frame starting at base 1. Trimming leaves V shorter by 0 bases and J shorter by 5 bases, with the junction holding 2 bases beyond the gene matches. CDR1 and CDR2 (SGHNT, YYREEE) derive from the germline V gene (reference sequence). The rearranged chain carries TRBV5-4 and TRBJ2-7; 10 bases in the junction line up with TRBD2. The TCR comes from a young man with COVID-19, enrolled during active disease. Sample: peripheral blood. The nucleotide sequence is TGTGCCAGCAGCTTGGGGCTAGCGGGAGACGAGCAGTACTTC. It encodes CASSLGLAGDEQYF. Outside the CDR3, residues come from the reference TRBV5-4 and TRBJ2-7 proteins, so the full variable domain is: ETGVTQSPTHLIKTRGQQVTLRCSSQSGHNTVSWYQQALGQGPQFIFQYYREEENGRGNFPPRFSGLQFPNYSSELNVNALELDDSALYLCASSLGLAGDEQYFGPGTRLTVT.